This record concerns one T cell receptor beta chain sequence. The entry originates in a study of cytomegalovirus exposure and HLA in healthy donors. With 60 Vbeta and 13 Jbeta primers, the PCR was carried out. Data came from immunoSEQ multiplex PCR; TCRdb stores just in-frame clones and leaves some out. The table includes 250,000 to 350,000 clones, just over 85% detected once. Per the germline V gene, CDR1 is MDHEN and CDR2 is SYDVKM. This CDR3 has 13 amino acids. The trim removed 8 bases at V and 3 bases at J, leaving 1 base unmatched. The sequenced material came from PBMCs. The sequence came from a man in his forties or fifties in good health and CMV-seropositive. The V and J genes are TRBV28 and TRBJ2-7, with TRBD2 matching over 13 bases. The CDR3 loop is CASGLAGVYEQYF. The CDR3 bases are TGTGCCAGCGGACTAGCGGGAGTCTACGAGCAGTACTTC.